Listed below are T cell receptor beta chains from one sample, sequenced in a study of blood T cell repertoires in COVID-19. The repertoire was sequenced with immunoSEQ multiplex PCR; TCRdb's copy has only in-frame clones and lacks some. This sample carries about 180,000 clones, 70% to 85% of them seen once, and the ten largest clones take roughly 15%. Sequencing used PBMCs or T cells enriched from blood (not recorded which). The receptors come from a man aged 45-65 years who had recovered from COVID-19. CDR3s include the opening cysteine and the closing phenylalanine or tryptophan. The D gene is left open where the match is weak. Size is stated for part of the rows, as once, few or many counts, or as a class when the clone is expanded.

>17|.|TRBV14|once|TRBJ2-3
TGTGCCAGCAGCCCCGAACCGGGATACCTATACACAGATACGCAGTATTTT
CASSPEPGYLYTDTQYF
>16|TRBD1|TRBV7-9|.|TRBJ1-4
TGTGCCAGCAGCTTAGGAGGACAGGGGGCGGGCGAAAAACTGTTTTTT
CASSLGGQGAGEKLFF
>16|TRBD1|TRBV4-2|few|TRBJ1-1
TGTGCCAGCAGCCAAGCAGGGGGCTGGTCGAACACTGAAGCTTTCTTT
CASSQAGGWSNTEAFF
>15|.|TRBV5-1|.|TRBJ2-7
TGCGCCAGCAGCCGCACATTGGGGGCCGGTTACGAGCAGTACTTC
CASSRTLGAGYEQYF
>13|.|TRBV6-5|few|TRBJ1-2
TGTGCCAGCAGTTACGGGGGCGTTGAAGGCTACACCTTC
CASSYGGVEGYTF
>17|.|TRBV19|.|TRBJ1-3
TGTGCCAGTAGTATTTCTGGGGCTGGCCGGTCTGGAAACACCATATATTTT
CASSISGAGRSGNTIYF
>18|.|TRBV7-9|few|TRBJ2-6
TGTGCCAGCAGCTCATCCACGACCCGGGGATCTGGGGCCAACGTCCTGACTTTC
CASSSSTTRGSGANVLTF
>13|.|TRBV19|.|TRBJ1-2
TGTGCCAGTAGTGTGGGGGCGGGCCATGGCTACACCTTC
CASSVGAGHGYTF
>15|TRBD2|TRBV9|.|TRBJ2-1
TGTGCCAGCAGCGGACTAGCGGGGGGGCAGTTTGAGCAGTTCTTC
CASSGLAGGQFEQFF
>14|TRBD1|TRBV5-1|few|TRBJ2-2
TGCGCCTCCACAGGGGCGGCGACCACCGGGGAGCTGTTTTTT
CASTGAATTGELFF
>15|TRBD1|TRBV11-3|.|TRBJ2-7
TGTGCCAGCAGCTCGTCCGGGACAGGGGGGGTCGAGCAGTACTTC
CASSSSGTGGVEQYF